This TCR beta chain came from a study of regulatory T cells in long-lasting Graves disease. The study's findings and limits: Newly diagnosed disease favored TRBV20-1 and TRBJ2-1 over persistent disease. In persistent patients, shared public clonotypes (more than 2,500) outnumbered those in new patients (nearly 1,000).

V lost 8 bases and J lost 4; bases outside the gene matches: 3. Germline lookup yields CDR1 MNHNS and CDR2 SASEGT. The CDR3 totals 13 residues. The sample holds many counts of this clonotype. The antigen remains undetermined. CDR3-region Arm-PCR and iRepertoire HTBI primers produced the TCR beta libraries. From the multiplex PCR reads, TCRdb called clonotypes with MiXCR, one entry per CDR3 protein. The data contain almost 450,000 distinct CDR3 sequences, around 15% of them seen just once; the ten biggest clones take up around a tenth. Regarding time point: newly diagnosed GD, antithyroid drugs for less than 3 months. PBMC-extracted RNA yielded the TCR library. These data were also reused for a study on T cells in Graves' hyperthyroidism and ophthalmopathy. That work adds: The hyperthyroidism patients had all been newly diagnosed, and their disease duration was under 2 months. Their ages ranged from 18 to 65 years. Most thyroid clonotypes with frequency above 0.001 were detected in blood.

This TCR was recovered from a woman between 25 and 40 years old with Graves disease. This rearrangement joins TRBV6-1 to TRBJ2-7; 12 nucleotides agree with TRBD2. Source: peripheral blood mononuclear cells (PBMCs), taken at new diagnosis, from a patient treated with antithyroid drugs. The CDR3 DNA sequence: TGTGCCAGCCGGACTAGCGGGGATTACGAGCAGTACTTC. It encodes CASRTSGDYEQYF.